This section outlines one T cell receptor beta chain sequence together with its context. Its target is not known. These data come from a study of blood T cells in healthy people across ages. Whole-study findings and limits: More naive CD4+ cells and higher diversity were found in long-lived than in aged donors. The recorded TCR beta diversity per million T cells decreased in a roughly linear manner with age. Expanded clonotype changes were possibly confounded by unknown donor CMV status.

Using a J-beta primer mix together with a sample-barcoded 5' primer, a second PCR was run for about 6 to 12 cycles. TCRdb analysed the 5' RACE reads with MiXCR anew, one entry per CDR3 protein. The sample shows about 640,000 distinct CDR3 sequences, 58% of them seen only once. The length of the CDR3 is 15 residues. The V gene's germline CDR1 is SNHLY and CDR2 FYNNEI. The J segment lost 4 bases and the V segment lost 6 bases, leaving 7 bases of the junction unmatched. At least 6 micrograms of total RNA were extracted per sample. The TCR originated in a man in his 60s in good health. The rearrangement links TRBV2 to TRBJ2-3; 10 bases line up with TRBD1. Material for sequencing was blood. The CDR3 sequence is CASSEWDRGSDTQYF. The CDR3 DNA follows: TGTGCCAGCAGCGAATGGGACAGGGGCTCAGATACGCAGTATTTT.